Sequencing of this TCR beta chain was carried out in a study of blood T cell repertoires in COVID-19. CDR1 is GTSNPN, CDR2 SVGIG, per germline (reference sequence). V was pared by 1 base and J by 0 bases, with 10 bases between. This CDR3 region has 15 residues. The repertoire was sequenced with immunoSEQ multiplex PCR; TCRdb's copy has only in-frame clones and lacks some. The repertoire holds roughly 220,000 clones, with 80% to 90% as singletons. The source is a woman over 75 with COVID-19, enrolled during active disease. The chain combines TRBV30 with TRBJ1-3, with D perhaps matching TRBD1 (5 bases). The source material was peripheral blood. In DNA, the CDR3 is TGTGCCTGGAGTGGGGGGAGGAACTCTGGAAACACCATATATTTT. It codes for CAWSGGRNSGNTIYF.